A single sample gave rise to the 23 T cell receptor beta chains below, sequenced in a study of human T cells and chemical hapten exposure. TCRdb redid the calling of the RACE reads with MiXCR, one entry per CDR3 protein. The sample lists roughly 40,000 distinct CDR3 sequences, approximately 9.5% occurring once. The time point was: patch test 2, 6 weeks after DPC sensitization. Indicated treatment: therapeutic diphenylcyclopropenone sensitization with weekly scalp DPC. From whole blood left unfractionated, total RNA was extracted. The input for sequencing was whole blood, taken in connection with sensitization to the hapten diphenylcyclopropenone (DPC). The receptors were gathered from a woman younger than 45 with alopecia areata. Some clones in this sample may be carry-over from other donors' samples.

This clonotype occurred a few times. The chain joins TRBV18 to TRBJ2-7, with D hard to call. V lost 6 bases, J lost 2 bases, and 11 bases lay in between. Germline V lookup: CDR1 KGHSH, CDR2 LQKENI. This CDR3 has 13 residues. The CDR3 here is CASSYQEPYEQYF. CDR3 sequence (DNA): TGTGCCAGCTCCTATCAGGAGCCCTACGAGCAGTACTTC.

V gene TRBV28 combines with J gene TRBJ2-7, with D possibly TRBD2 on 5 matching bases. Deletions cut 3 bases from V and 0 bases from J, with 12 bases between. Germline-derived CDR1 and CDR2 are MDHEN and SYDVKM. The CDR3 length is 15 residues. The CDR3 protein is CASSLAGVSSYEQYF. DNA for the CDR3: TGTGCCAGCAGTTTGGCGGGCGTCAGCTCCTACGAGCAGTACTTC.

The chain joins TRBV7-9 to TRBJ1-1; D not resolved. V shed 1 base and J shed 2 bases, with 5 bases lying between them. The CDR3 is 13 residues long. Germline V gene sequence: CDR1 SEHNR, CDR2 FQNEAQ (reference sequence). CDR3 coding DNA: TGTGCCAGCAGCTTAGGCACCAACACTGAAGCTTTCTTT. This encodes CASSLGTNTEAFF.

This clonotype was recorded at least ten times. The CDR3 loop reads CASSPGTGDLLYEQYF. For the CDR3, the DNA is TGTGCCAGCAGCCCTGGGACAGGGGACCTTCTGTACGAGCAGTACTTC. The chain joins TRBV7-9 to TRBJ2-7, with 10 bases matching TRBD1. Germline CDR1 and CDR2: SEHNR and FQNEAQ (reference sequence). V dropped 5 bases and J dropped 4; count of bases not matched to a gene: 11. CDR3 length: 16 amino acids.

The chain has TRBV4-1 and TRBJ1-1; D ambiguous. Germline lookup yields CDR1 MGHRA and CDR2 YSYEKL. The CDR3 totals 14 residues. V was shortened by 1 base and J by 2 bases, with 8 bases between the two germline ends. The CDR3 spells CASSQGMGNTEAFF. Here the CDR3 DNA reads TGCGCCAGCAGCCAAGGTATGGGAAACACTGAAGCTTTCTTT.

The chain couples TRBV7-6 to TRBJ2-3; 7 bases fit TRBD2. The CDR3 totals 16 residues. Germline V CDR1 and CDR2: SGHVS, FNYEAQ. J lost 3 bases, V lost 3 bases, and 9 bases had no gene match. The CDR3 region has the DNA TGTGCCAGCAGCTTCCTGCCCGCGGGGGAGACAGATACGCAGTATTTT. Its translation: CASSFLPAGETDTQYF. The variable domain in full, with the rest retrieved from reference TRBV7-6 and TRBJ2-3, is GAGVSQSPRYKVTKRGQDVALRCDPISGHVSLYWYRQALGQGPEFLTYFNYEAQQDKSGLPNDRFSAERPEGSISTLTIQRTEQRDSAMYRCASSFLPAGETDTQYFGPGTRLTVL.

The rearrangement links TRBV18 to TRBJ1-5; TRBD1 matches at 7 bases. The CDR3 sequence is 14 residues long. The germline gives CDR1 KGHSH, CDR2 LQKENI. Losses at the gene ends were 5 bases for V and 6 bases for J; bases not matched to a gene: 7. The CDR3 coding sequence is TGTGCCAGCTCAGAGACAGGGTGGGCTCAGCCCCAGCATTTT. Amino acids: CASSETGWAQPQHF. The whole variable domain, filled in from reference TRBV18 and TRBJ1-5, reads NAGVMQNPRHLVRRRGQEARLRCSPMKGHSHVYWYRQLPEEGLKFMVYLQKENIIDESGMPKERFSAEFPKEGPSILRIQQVVRGDSAAYFCASSETGWAQPQHFGDGTRLSIL.

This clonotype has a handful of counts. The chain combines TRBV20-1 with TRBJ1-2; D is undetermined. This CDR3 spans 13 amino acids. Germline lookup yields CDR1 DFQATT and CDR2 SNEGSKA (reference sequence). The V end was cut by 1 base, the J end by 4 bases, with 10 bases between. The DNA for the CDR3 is TGCAGTGCTAGAGGTTTGACGGCCTATGGCTACACCTTC. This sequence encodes CSARGLTAYGYTF.

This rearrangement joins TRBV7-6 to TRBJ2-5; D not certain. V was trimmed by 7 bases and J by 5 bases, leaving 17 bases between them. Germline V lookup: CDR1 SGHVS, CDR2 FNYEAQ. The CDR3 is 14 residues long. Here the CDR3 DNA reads TGTGCCAGCACCGTACGCGAGGAGTTGGAGACCCAGTACTTC. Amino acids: CASTVREELETQYF.

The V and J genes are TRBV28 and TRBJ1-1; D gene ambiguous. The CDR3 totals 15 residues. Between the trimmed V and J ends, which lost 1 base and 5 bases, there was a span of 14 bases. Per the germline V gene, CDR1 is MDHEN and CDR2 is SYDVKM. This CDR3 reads CASSLSGGIRTEAFF. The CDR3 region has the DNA TGTGCCAGCAGTTTATCAGGTGGGATAAGGACTGAAGCTTTCTTT.

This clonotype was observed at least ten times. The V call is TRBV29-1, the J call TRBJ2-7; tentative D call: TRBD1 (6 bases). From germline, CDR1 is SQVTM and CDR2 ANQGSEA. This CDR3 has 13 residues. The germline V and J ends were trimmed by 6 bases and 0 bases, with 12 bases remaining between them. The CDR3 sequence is CSVRQGSSYEQYF. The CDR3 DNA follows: TGCAGCGTACGGCAGGGGTCCTCCTACGAGCAGTACTTC.

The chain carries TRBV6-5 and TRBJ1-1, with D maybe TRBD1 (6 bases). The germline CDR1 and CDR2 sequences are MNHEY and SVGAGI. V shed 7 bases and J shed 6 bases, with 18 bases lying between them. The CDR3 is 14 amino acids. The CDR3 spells CASTRGVGAAEAFF. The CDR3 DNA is TGTGCCAGCACAAGGGGGGTAGGGGCGGCTGAAGCTTTCTTT.

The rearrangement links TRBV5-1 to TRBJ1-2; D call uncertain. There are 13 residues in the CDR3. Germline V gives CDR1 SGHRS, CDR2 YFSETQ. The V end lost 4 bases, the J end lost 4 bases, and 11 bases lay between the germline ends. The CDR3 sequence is CASSPDSPYGYTF. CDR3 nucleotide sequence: TGCGCCAGCAGCCCTGATAGTCCCTATGGCTACACCTTC.

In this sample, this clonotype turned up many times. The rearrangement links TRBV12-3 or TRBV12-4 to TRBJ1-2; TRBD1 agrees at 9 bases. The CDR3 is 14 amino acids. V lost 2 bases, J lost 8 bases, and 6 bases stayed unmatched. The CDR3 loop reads CASSLTGQGDGYTF. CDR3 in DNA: TGTGCCAGCAGTTTAACGGGACAGGGAGACGGCTACACCTTC.

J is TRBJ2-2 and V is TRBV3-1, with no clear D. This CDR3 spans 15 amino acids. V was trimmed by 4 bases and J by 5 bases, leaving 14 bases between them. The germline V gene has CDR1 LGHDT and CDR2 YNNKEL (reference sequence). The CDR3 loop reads CASSPTTVRTGELFF. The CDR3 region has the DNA TGTGCCAGCAGCCCAACCACAGTCCGAACCGGGGAGCTGTTTTTT.

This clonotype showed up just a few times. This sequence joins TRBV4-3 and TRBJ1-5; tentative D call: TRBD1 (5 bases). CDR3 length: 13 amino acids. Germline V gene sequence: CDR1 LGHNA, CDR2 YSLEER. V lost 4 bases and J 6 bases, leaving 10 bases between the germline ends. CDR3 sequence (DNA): TGCGCCAGCAGCCCGGGGACTACTCAGCCCCAGCATTTT. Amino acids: CASSPGTTQPQHF.

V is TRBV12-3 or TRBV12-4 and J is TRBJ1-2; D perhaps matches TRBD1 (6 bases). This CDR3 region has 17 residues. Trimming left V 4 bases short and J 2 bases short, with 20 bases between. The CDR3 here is CASSYNPTKTGNYGYTF. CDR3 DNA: TGTGCCAGCAGTTACAACCCCACCAAGACAGGAAACTATGGCTACACCTTC.

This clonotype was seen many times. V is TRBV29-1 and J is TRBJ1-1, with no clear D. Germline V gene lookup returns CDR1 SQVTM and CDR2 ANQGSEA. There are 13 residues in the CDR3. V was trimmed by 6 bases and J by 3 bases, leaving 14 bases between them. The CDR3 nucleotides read TGCAGCGTAGGAGGACCGCTTGACACTGAAGCTTTCTTT. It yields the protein CSVGGPLDTEAFF.

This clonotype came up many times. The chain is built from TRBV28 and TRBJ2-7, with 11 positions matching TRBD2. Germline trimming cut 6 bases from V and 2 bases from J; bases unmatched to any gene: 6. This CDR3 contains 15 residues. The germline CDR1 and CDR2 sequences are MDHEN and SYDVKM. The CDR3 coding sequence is TGTGCCAGCAGCGCAACTAGCGGGGGACCCTACGAGCAGTACTTC. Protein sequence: CASSATSGGPYEQYF.

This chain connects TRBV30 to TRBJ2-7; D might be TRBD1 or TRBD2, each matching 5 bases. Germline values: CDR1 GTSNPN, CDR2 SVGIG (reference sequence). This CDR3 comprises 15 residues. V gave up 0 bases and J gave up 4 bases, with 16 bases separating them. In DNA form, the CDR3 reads TGTGCCTGGAGTGTTGTTGGTCAGGGACGGTACGAGCAGTACTTC. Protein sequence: CAWSVVGQGRYEQYF. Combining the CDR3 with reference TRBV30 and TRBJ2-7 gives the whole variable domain SQTIHQWPATLVQPVGSPLSLECTVEGTSNPNLYWYRQAAGRGLQLLFYSVGIGQISSEVPQNLSASRPQDRQFILSSKKLLLSDSGFYLCAWSVVGQGRYEQYFGPGTRLTVT.

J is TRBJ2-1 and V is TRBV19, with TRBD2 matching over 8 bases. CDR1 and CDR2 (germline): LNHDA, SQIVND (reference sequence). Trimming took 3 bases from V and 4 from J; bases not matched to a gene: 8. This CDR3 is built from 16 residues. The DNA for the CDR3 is TGTGCCAGTAGTATGTCCGGCGGGGGGCCTTACAATGAGCAGTTCTTC. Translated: CASSMSGGGPYNEQFF.

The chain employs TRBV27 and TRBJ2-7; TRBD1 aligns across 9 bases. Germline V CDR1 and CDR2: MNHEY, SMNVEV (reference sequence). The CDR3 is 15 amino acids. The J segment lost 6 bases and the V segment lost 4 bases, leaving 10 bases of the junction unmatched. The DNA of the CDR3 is TGTGCCAGCAGTTCGCGACAGGGGGTCTTTGGCGAGCAGTACTTC. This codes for CASSSRQGVFGEQYF.

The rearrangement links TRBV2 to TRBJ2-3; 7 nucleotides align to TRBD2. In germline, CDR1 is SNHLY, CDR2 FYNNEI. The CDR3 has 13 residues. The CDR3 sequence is CAVLAESTDTQYF. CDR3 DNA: TGTGCAGTGCTAGCGGAGAGCACAGATACGCAGTATTTT.